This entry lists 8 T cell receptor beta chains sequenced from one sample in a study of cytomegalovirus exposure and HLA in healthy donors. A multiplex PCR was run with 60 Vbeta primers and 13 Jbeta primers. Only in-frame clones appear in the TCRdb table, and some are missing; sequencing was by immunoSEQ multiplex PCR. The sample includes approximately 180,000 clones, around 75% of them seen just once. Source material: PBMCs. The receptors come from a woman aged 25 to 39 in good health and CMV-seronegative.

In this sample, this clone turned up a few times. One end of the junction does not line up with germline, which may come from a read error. The CDR3 coding sequence is TGTGCCAGCAGCCCCAGGAACGCTGAAGCTTTCTTT. Its protein is CASSPRNAEAFF. The chain is built from TRBV14 and TRBJ1-1, with D unresolved. The CDR3 runs 12 residues. Germline V gene data show CDR1 as SGHDN and CDR2 as FVKESK. Drawing the rest from reference TRBV14 and TRBJ1-1, the complete variable domain is EAGVTQFPSHSVIEKGQTVTLRCDPISGHDNLYWYRRVMGKEIKFLLHFVKESKQDESGMPNNRFLAERTGGTYSTLKVQPAELEDSGVYFCASSPRNAEAFFGQGTRLTVV.

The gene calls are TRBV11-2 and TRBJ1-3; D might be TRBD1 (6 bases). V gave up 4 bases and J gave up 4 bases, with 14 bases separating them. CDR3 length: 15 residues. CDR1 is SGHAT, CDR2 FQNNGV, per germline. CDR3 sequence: CASSSSGVSGNTIYF. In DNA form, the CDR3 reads TGTGCCAGCAGCTCGTCAGGGGTTTCGGGAAACACCATATATTTT.

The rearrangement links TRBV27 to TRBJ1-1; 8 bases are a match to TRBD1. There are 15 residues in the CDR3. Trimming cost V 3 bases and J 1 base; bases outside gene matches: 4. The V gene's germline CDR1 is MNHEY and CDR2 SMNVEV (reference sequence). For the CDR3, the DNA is TGTGCCAGCAGTTTCCAGGGGGCCCCGAACACTGAAGCTTTCTTT. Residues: CASSFQGAPNTEAFF.

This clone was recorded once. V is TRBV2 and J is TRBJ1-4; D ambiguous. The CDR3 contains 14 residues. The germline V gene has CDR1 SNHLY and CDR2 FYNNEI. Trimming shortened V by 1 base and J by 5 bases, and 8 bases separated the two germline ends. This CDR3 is CASSEGRRNEKLFF. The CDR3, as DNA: TGTGCCAGCAGTGAAGGCCGGAGAAATGAAAAACTGTTTTTT.

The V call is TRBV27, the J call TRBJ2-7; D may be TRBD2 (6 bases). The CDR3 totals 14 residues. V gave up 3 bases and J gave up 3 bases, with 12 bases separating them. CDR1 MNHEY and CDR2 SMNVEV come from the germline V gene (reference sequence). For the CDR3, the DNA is TGTGCCAGCAGTTTTGAGGGAGGCGGCTACGAGCAGTACTTC. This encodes CASSFEGGGYEQYF.

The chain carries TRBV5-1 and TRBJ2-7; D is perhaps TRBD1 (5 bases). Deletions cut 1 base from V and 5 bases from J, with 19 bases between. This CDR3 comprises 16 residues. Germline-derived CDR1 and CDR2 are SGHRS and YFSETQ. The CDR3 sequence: CASSLHRQGRYDEQYF. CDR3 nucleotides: TGCGCCAGCAGCTTGCATCGGCAGGGTAGGTACGACGAGCAGTACTTC.

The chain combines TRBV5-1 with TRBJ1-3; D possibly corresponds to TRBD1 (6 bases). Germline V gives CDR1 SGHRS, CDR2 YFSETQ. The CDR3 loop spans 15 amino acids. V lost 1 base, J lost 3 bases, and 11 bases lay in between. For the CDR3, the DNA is TGCGCCAGCAGCTTGACAGCAGGGGTTGGAAACACCATATATTTT. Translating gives CASSLTAGVGNTIYF.

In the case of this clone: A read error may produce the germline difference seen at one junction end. The CDR3 sequence is CTSSVGYDSSYEQYF. CDR3 coding DNA: TGTACCAGCAGCGTAGGGTATGACAGCTCCTACGAGCAGTACTTC. This chain links TRBV9 with TRBJ2-7; a possible D gene is TRBD1 (5 bases). The CDR3 runs to 15 residues. CDR1 is SGDLS, CDR2 YYNGEE, per germline.